The 21 T cell receptor beta chains below all came from one sample that was sequenced in a study of beta chain features in type 1 diabetes. Study-level points and caveats: Moderate yet significant TCRB CDR3 shortening was seen in Type 1 diabetes patients in all four CD4+ subsets.

Reverse transcription of all isolated RNA meant that expressed TCRB transcripts were sequenced. TCRdb's copy holds only in-frame clones and misses some; the assay was immunoSEQ multiplex PCR. This table holds 600,000 or so clones, over 12% found once. Antigen specificity for these receptors is unknown. What was sequenced was naive CD4+ T cells from blood. Every receptor here comes from a man younger than 35 with type 1 diabetes.

This clone was picked up a small number of times. The genes are TRBV2 and TRBJ1-1, with a possible D match to TRBD1 (5 bases). This CDR3 is built from 15 residues. Trimming shortened V by 8 bases and J by 11 bases, and 27 bases separated the two germline ends. Per the germline V gene, CDR1 is SNHLY and CDR2 is FYNNEI. CDR3 loop: CASALFAQARGSAFF. CDR3 DNA: TGTGCCAGCGCCCTTTTCGCTCAGGCGAGGGGTTCGGCTTTCTTT.

This clone was detected a few times. The chain has TRBV27 and TRBJ1-2, with D possibly TRBD1 on 6 matching bases. Per the germline V gene, CDR1 is MNHEY and CDR2 is SMNVEV (reference sequence). The CDR3 is made up of 14 amino acids. V was pared by 0 bases and J by 5 bases, with 10 bases between. The CDR3 is CASSLSQGRYGYTF. In DNA form, the CDR3 reads TGTGCCAGCAGTTTATCCCAGGGGAGATATGGCTACACCTTC.

The rearrangement joins TRBV11-2 to TRBJ1-1; D ambiguous. The germline CDR1 and CDR2 sequences are SGHAT and FQNNGV. V lost 4 bases to trimming and J lost 10 bases, with 13 bases between them. The CDR3 is 12 amino acids. CDR3 DNA: TGTGCCAGCAGCTCCCTGATGGCTCCAGCTTTCTTT. Its translation is CASSSLMAPAFF. Full variable domain (rest looked up from reference TRBV11-2 and TRBJ1-1): EAGVAQSPRYKIIEKRQSVAFWCNPISGHATLYWYQQILGQGPKLLIQFQNNGVVDDSQLPKDRFSAERLKGVDSTLKIQPAKLEDSAVYLCASSSLMAPAFFGQGTRLTVV.

The rearrangement joins TRBV28 to TRBJ1-1; D remains ambiguous. Germline CDR1 MDHEN, CDR2 SYDVKM. This CDR3 is 14 amino acids long. The CDR3 DNA reads TGTTTCGCCCACTCTACCAGAGTTGACACTGAAGCTTTCTTT. Amino acids: CFAHSTRVDTEAFF.

The J gene is TRBJ1-3, the V gene TRBV10-2; a weak D match, TRBD1 (5 bases). The germline V gene encodes CDR1 WSHSY and CDR2 SAAADI. The CDR3 consists of 14 residues. The V and J ends lost 2 bases and 4 bases respectively, with 9 bases between them. CDR3 loop: CASSERAGGNTIYF. CDR3 DNA: TGCGCCAGCAGTGAGCGGGCAGGGGGAAACACCATATATTTT.

The gene calls are TRBV11-2 and TRBJ2-5; 10 nucleotides match TRBD2. The CDR3 extends over 18 amino acids. Germline-derived CDR1 and CDR2 are SGHAT and FQNNGV. Trimming took 5 bases from V and 0 from J; bases not matched to a gene: 12. The CDR3 here is CASSPILRLAGYQETQYF. In nucleotides, the CDR3 is TGTGCCAGCAGCCCCATTCTGAGACTAGCGGGCTACCAAGAGACCCAGTACTTC.

The chain combines TRBV7-2 with TRBJ1-1; D may be TRBD1 (6 bases). This CDR3 comprises 14 residues. From germline, CDR1 is SGHTA and CDR2 FQGNSA. Trimming stripped 6 bases from V and 1 base from J, with 12 bases between. CDR3 sequence: CASRLDRQNTEAFF. The CDR3 coding sequence is TGTGCCAGCAGATTGGACAGACAGAACACTGAAGCTTTCTTT. The full variable domain, completed using reference TRBV7-2 and TRBJ1-1, is GAGVSQSPSNKVTEKGKDVELRCDPISGHTALYWYRQSLGQGLEFLIYFQGNSAPDKSGLPSDRFSAERTGGSVSTLTIQRTQQEDSAVYLCASRLDRQNTEAFFGQGTRLTVV.

CDR3 in amino acids: CASLQGANTGELFF. The CDR3 nucleotides are TGTGCCAGCTTGCAGGGGGCGAACACCGGGGAGCTGTTTTTT. The chain couples TRBV2 to TRBJ2-2, with 7 bases fitting TRBD1. There are 14 residues in the CDR3. Germline V gene lookup returns CDR1 SNHLY and CDR2 FYNNEI. V lost 8 bases, J lost 0 bases, and 3 bases stayed unmatched.

A few counts support this clone. V usage is TRBV2 and J usage is TRBJ1-2; D is unclear. The CDR3 is 15 amino acids. V lost 2 bases to trimming and J lost 6 bases, with 16 bases between them. Germline V gene sequence: CDR1 SNHLY, CDR2 FYNNEI. The CDR3 nucleotides are TGTGCCAGCAGTGAAATTAGCCCAGCGGTCGATGGCTACACCTTC. This encodes CASSEISPAVDGYTF.

V and J are TRBV4-1 and TRBJ2-3, with D uncertain. V shed 4 bases and J shed 2 bases, with 16 bases lying between them. This CDR3 spans 16 amino acids. Per germline, CDR1 MGHRA and CDR2 YSYEKL. The CDR3 nucleotides are TGCGCCAGCAGCCTCACTCAAGGTAGGGCCACAGATACGCAGTATTTT. It codes for CASSLTQGRATDTQYF.

J is TRBJ1-2 and V is TRBV30; a weak D match, TRBD1 (6 bases). The germline V gene encodes CDR1 GTSNPN and CDR2 SVGIG (reference sequence). The V end lost 4 bases, the J end lost 7 bases, and 22 bases lay between the germline ends. This CDR3 has 15 amino acids. The DNA of the CDR3 is TGTGCCTGGACTACAGGGATCCCTTCGGTCGGTGGCTACACCTTC. It translates to CAWTTGIPSVGGYTF.

This clone was detected a few times. The same CDR3 arises from other DNA sequences in this sample as well. In DNA form, the CDR3 reads TGTGCCAGCAGTACCCCGCGGCGGGGTAGGGGGAGCGTCCTGACTTTC. Residues: CASSTPRRGRGSVLTF. The chain couples TRBV27 to TRBJ2-6; D possibly uses TRBD1 or TRBD2 (6 bases each). V dropped 5 bases and J dropped 12 bases, with 23 bases sitting between them. This CDR3 spans 16 amino acids. Germline V gene data show CDR1 as MNHEY and CDR2 as SMNVEV (reference sequence).

The chain carries TRBV30 and TRBJ1-1, with a possible D match to TRBD1 (5 bases). This CDR3 has 14 residues. Germline lookup yields CDR1 GTSNPN and CDR2 SVGIG (reference sequence). The V end was cut by 4 bases, the J end by 8 bases, with 20 bases between. The CDR3: CAWTRLGTGEEAFF. CDR3 sequence (DNA): TGTGCCTGGACCCGACTTGGGACGGGAGAAGAAGCTTTCTTT.

This clone occurred a few times. This chain joins TRBV5-4 and TRBJ2-2, with 7 bases matching TRBD2. The CDR3 is 15 residues long. Losses at the gene ends were 4 bases for V and 4 bases for J; bases not matched to a gene: 7. Germline lookup yields CDR1 SGHNT and CDR2 YYREEE (reference sequence). CDR3 nucleotide sequence: TGTGCCAGCAGCCGTACTAGCGCGGGCACCGGGGAGCTGTTTTTT. It codes for CASSRTSAGTGELFF.

The gene calls are TRBV11-3 and TRBJ2-2; TRBD1 or TRBD2 may be the D gene (5 bases each). This CDR3 is 14 amino acids long. The germline V gene encodes CDR1 SGHNT and CDR2 YENEEA. Trimming took off 5 bases at V and 7 bases at J, with 14 bases between the two ends. For the CDR3, the DNA is TGTGCCAGCAGCCCGGGGCGAGGGTTCGGGGAGCTGTTTTTT. Its translation is CASSPGRGFGELFF.

This clone has a handful of counts. This rearrangement joins TRBV4-3 to TRBJ2-1; 7 bases align to TRBD1. CDR1 and CDR2 (germline): LGHNA, YSLEER. CDR3 length: 14 amino acids. V shed 3 bases, J shed 12 bases, and the junction held 11 bases outside the gene matches. The chain's CDR3 is CASSQDIPGQTQFF. The DNA for the CDR3 is TGCGCCAGCAGCCAGGACATTCCGGGACAGACGCAGTTCTTC.

This clone was counted a few times. The V call is TRBV6-1, the J call TRBJ2-1; TRBD1 is a possible D gene (6 bases). The ends were cut back, 3 bases at V and 7 bases at J, with 16 bases in the middle. The CDR3 has 15 amino acids. In germline, CDR1 is MNHNS, CDR2 SASEGT. CDR3 DNA sequence: TGTGCCAGCAGTGATTATGGGGGCGCGAAGAATGAGCAGTTCTTC. It yields the protein CASSDYGGAKNEQFF.

The rearrangement joins TRBV7-2 to TRBJ2-7; D possibly corresponds to TRBD2 (6 bases). Germline V gene lookup returns CDR1 SGHTA and CDR2 FQGNSA. V lost 5 bases, J lost 7 bases, and 21 bases lay in between. There are 15 residues in the CDR3. CDR3 nucleotide sequence: TGTGCCAGCAGCCCACCGGGACTCAACGGGGTAGAGCAGTACTTC. This encodes CASSPPGLNGVEQYF.

This clone was counted only a few times. J is TRBJ2-3 and V is TRBV10-3; 9 nucleotides line up with TRBD2. This CDR3 is built from 16 residues. CDR1 ENHRY and CDR2 SYGVKD come from the germline V gene. J gave up 3 bases and V 4 bases, and 8 bases lay outside the gene matches. The CDR3 region has the DNA TGTGCCATCAGTGGCTCGCGCGGGGGGGAGACAGATACGCAGTATTTT. It codes for CAISGSRGGETDTQYF.

This clone appeared once. V is TRBV6-6 and J is TRBJ2-5; TRBD2 matches 7 bases. The J segment lost 2 bases and the V segment lost 6 bases, leaving 6 bases of the junction unmatched. The CDR3 is 14 residues long. Germline V lookup: CDR1 MNHNY, CDR2 SVGAGI (reference sequence). The CDR3 nucleotides read TGTGCCAGCAGCCCCGGGACTACACAAGAGACCCAGTACTTC. This gives the protein CASSPGTTQETQYF.

Only a few counts were recorded for this clone. The gene calls are TRBV7-2 and TRBJ2-7; possible D gene TRBD1, 6 bases. This CDR3 contains 14 residues. The V gene lost 5 bases and the J gene lost 2 bases, with 13 bases spanning the gap. The germline V gene encodes CDR1 SGHTA and CDR2 FQGNSA. CDR3 coding DNA: TGTGCCAGCAGCGTACAGGGTGGTACCTACGAGCAGTACTTC. Protein product: CASSVQGGTYEQYF.